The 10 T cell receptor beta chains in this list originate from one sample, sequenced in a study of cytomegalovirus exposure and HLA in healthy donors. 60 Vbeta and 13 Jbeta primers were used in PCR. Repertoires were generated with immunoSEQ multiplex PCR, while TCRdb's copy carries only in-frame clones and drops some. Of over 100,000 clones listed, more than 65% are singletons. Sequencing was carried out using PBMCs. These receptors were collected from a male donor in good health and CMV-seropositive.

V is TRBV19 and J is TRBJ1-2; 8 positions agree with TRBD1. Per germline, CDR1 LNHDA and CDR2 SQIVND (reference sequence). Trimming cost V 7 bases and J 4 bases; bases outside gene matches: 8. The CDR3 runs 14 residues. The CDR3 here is CASTGTGGIYGYTF. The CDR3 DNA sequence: TGTGCCAGTACGGGAACAGGGGGAATCTATGGCTACACCTTC.

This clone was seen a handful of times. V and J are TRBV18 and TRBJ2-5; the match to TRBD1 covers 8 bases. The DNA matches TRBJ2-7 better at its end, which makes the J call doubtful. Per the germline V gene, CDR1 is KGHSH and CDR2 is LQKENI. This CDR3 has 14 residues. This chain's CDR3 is CASSPLDRGYEQYF. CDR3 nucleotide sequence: TGTGCCAGCTCACCTCTCGACAGGGGCTACGAGCAGTACTTC.

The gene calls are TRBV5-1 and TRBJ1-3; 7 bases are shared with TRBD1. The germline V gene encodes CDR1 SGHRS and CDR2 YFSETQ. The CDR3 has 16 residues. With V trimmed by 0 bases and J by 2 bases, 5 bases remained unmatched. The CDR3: CASSLGQGTTGNTIYF. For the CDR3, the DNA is TGCGCCAGCAGCTTGGGACAGGGAACAACTGGAAACACCATATATTTT. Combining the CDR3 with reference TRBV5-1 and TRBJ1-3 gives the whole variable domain KAGVTQTPRYLIKTRGQQVTLSCSPISGHRSVSWYQQTPGQGLQFLFEYFSETQRNKGNFPGRFSGRQFSNSRSEMNVSTLELGDSALYLCASSLGQGTTGNTIYFGEGSWLTVV.

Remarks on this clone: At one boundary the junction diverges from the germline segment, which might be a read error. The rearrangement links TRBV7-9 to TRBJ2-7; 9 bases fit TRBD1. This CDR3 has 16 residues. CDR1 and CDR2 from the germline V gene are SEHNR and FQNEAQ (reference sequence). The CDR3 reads CSSSLGSPGQGYEQYF. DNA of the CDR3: TGTTCCAGCAGCTTAGGTAGTCCGGGACAGGGCTACGAGCAGTACTTC.

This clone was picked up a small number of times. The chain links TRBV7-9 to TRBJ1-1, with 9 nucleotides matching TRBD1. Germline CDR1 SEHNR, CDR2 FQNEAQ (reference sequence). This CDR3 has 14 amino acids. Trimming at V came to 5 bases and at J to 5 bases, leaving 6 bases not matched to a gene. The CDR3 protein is CASSPGQGWTEAFF. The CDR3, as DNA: TGTGCCAGCAGCCCGGGACAGGGTTGGACTGAAGCTTTCTTT.

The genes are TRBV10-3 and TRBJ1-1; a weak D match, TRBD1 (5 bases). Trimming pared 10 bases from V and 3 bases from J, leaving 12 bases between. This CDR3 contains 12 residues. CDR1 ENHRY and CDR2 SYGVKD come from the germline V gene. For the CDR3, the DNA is TGTGCCACAGGGTCTTCGGACACTGAAGCTTTCTTT. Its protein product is CATGSSDTEAFF.

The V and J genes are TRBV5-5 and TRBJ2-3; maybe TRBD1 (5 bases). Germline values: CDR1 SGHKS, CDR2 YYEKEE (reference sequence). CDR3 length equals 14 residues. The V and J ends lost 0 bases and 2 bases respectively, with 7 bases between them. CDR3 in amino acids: CASSLAGSTDTQYF. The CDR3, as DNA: TGTGCCAGCAGCTTGGCAGGGTCCACAGATACGCAGTATTTT.

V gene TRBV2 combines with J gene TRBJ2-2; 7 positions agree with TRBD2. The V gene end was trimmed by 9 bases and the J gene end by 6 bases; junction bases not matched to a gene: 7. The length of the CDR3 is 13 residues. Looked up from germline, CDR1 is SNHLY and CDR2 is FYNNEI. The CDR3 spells CARGGGAAGELFF. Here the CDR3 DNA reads TGTGCCAGGGGGGGAGGGGCTGCCGGGGAGCTGTTTTTT.

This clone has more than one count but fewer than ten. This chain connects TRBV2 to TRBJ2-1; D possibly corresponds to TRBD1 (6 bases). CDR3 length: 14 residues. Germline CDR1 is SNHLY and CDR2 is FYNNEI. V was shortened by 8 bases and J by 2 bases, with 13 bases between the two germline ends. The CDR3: CASATGRTYNEQFF. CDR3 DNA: TGTGCCAGCGCTACAGGGAGAACCTACAATGAGCAGTTCTTC. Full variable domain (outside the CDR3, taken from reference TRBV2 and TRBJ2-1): EPEVTQTPSHQVTQMGQEVILRCVPISNHLYFYWYRQILGQKVEFLVSFYNNEISEKSEIFDDQFSVERPDGSNFTLKIRSTKLEDSAMYFCASATGRTYNEQFFGPGTRLTVL.

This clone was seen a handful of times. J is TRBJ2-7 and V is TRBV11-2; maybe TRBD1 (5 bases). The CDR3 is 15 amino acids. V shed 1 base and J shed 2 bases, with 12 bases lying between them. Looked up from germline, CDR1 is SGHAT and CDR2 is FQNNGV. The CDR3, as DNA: TGTGCCAGCAGCTTAGCAGGGCGTCTTCCCTACGAGCAGTACTTC. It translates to CASSLAGRLPYEQYF. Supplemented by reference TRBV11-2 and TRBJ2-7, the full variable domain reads EAGVAQSPRYKIIEKRQSVAFWCNPISGHATLYWYQQILGQGPKLLIQFQNNGVVDDSQLPKDRFSAERLKGVDSTLKIQPAKLEDSAVYLCASSLAGRLPYEQYFGPGTRLTVT.